A single sample is the source of the 29 T cell receptor beta chains below, sequenced in a study of blood T cell repertoires in COVID-19. Clones were sequenced by immunoSEQ multiplex PCR, and TCRdb holds only the in-frame ones, with some missing. The sample includes roughly 300,000 clones, about 81% of them seen just once. Sequencing was performed on peripheral blood. The receptors here all came from a human donor with COVID-19, enrolled during active disease. The donor label of this sample is uncertain.

CDR3 sequence (DNA): TGTGCCAGCAGGAGCCTCCTAGAGACCTACAATGAGCAGTTCTTC. It yields the protein CASRSLLETYNEQFF. The chain carries TRBV28 and TRBJ2-1; D is undetermined. The ends were cut back, 6 bases at V and 2 bases at J, with 14 bases in the middle. This CDR3 is 15 amino acids long. Germline loops: CDR1 MDHEN, CDR2 SYDVKM. The whole variable domain, remainder taken from reference TRBV28 and TRBJ2-1, is DVKVTQSSRYLVKRTGEKVFLECVQDMDHENMFWYRQDPGLGLRLIYFSYDVKMKEKGDIPEGYSVSREKKERFSLILESASTNQTSMYLCASRSLLETYNEQFFGPGTRLTVL.

The V and J genes are TRBV5-5 and TRBJ2-2; no definite D call. This CDR3 is built from 13 residues. The V gene's germline CDR1 is SGHKS and CDR2 YYEKEE (reference sequence). V was trimmed by 2 bases and J by 6 bases, leaving 8 bases between them. The CDR3 sequence is CASSLLQAGELFF. In DNA, the CDR3 is TGTGCCAGCAGCTTACTCCAGGCCGGGGAGCTGTTTTTT.

The chain links TRBV10-3 to TRBJ1-6; 7 positions match TRBD1. The CDR3 consists of 14 residues. Per germline, CDR1 ENHRY and CDR2 SYGVKD. Trimming took 6 bases from V and 7 from J; bases not matched to a gene: 6. As DNA, the CDR3 is TGTGCCATCAGGGGGGACAGCTCGAATTCACCCCTCCACTTT. Translation: CAIRGDSSNSPLHF.

The V and J genes are TRBV5-1 and TRBJ2-5, with a tentative D call TRBD1 (6 bases). Germline CDR1 and CDR2: SGHRS and YFSETQ. Trimming removed 3 bases at V and 5 bases at J, with 14 bases between. The CDR3 extends over 14 amino acids. CDR3 in amino acids: CASSWGVGAETQYF. The CDR3 coding sequence is TGCGCCAGCAGCTGGGGAGTGGGGGCTGAGACCCAGTACTTC.

This chain links TRBV5-1 with TRBJ2-3, with 9 bases fitting TRBD1. In germline, CDR1 is SGHRS, CDR2 YFSETQ. The trim removed 0 bases at V and 1 base at J, leaving 3 bases unmatched. The CDR3 has 16 amino acids. The DNA of the CDR3 is TGCGCCAGCAGCTTGGGACAGGGGGGAGGCACAGATACGCAGTATTTT. Amino acid sequence: CASSLGQGGGTDTQYF.

The chain is built from TRBV19 and TRBJ1-5; the match to TRBD1 covers 8 bases. The CDR3 contains 15 residues. Trimming removed 3 bases from V and 2 bases from J; junction bases left unmatched: 3. Germline loops: CDR1 LNHDA, CDR2 SQIVND (reference sequence). CDR3 residues: CASSIWGQGNQPQHF. The CDR3 DNA reads as TGTGCCAGTAGTATTTGGGGACAGGGCAATCAGCCCCAGCATTTT. The variable domain in full, completed from reference TRBV19 and TRBJ1-5, reads DGGITQSPKYLFRKEGQNVTLSCEQNLNHDAMYWYRQDPGQGLRLIYYSQIVNDFQKGDIAEGYSVSREKKESFPLTVTSAQKNPTAFYLCASSIWGQGNQPQHFGDGTRLSIL.

J is TRBJ1-2 and V is TRBV6-5; D gene unclear. Trimming took off 6 bases at V and 5 bases at J, with 13 bases between the two ends. CDR3 length equals 13 residues. Germline V lookup: CDR1 MNHEY, CDR2 SVGAGI. For the CDR3, the DNA is TGTGCCAGCAGCGATGGACTGATATATGGCTACACCTTC. Protein sequence: CASSDGLIYGYTF.

The rearrangement links TRBV25-1 to TRBJ1-5, with D possibly being TRBD1 (6 bases). The CDR3 totals 13 residues. The V gene lost 7 bases and the J gene lost 4 bases, with 11 bases spanning the gap. Germline V gene data show CDR1 as MGHDK and CDR2 as SYGVNS. DNA for the CDR3: TGTGCCAGCATGGGCACAGGGAATCAGCCCCAGCATTTT. Translation gives CASMGTGNQPQHF. Complete variable domain (other parts from reference TRBV25-1 and TRBJ1-5): EADIYQTPRYLVIGTGKKITLECSQTMGHDKMYWYQQDPGMELHLIHYSYGVNSTEKGDLSSESTVSRIRTEHFPLTLESARPSHTSQYLCASMGTGNQPQHFGDGTRLSIL.

V gene TRBV7-2 combines with J gene TRBJ2-4; TRBD1 matches 8 bases. CDR1 is SGHTA, CDR2 FQGNSA, per germline. The length of the CDR3 is 14 residues. V gave up 5 bases and J gave up 8 bases; unmatched junction bases: 8. CDR3: CASSTDRGGYIQYF. CDR3 nucleotides: TGTGCCAGCAGCACCGACAGGGGAGGTTACATTCAGTACTTC.

J is TRBJ1-2 and V is TRBV7-9; 12 nucleotides agree with TRBD1. The CDR3 sequence is 17 residues long. The trim removed 1 base at V and 5 bases at J, leaving 8 bases unmatched. The germline gives CDR1 SEHNR, CDR2 FQNEAQ (reference sequence). CDR3 sequence (DNA): TGTGCCAGCAGCTTAGAATTCGGGACAGGGGGCCGTTATGGCTACACCTTC. This gives the protein CASSLEFGTGGRYGYTF.

V is TRBV18 and J is TRBJ1-4, with D perhaps matching TRBD1 (5 bases). This CDR3 is 16 amino acids long. Trimming pared 6 bases from V and 2 bases from J, leaving 16 bases between. Per germline, CDR1 KGHSH and CDR2 LQKENI. The CDR3 coding sequence is TGTGCCAGCTCCCGGTCGGCAGGGCGCACTAATGAAAAACTGTTTTTT. Encoded protein: CASSRSAGRTNEKLFF.

This clone has more than one count but fewer than ten. The V call is TRBV9, the J call TRBJ1-2; 7 nucleotides agree with TRBD1. This CDR3 has 13 amino acids. With V trimmed by 5 bases and J by 4 bases, 5 bases remained unmatched. Per the germline V gene, CDR1 is SGDLS and CDR2 is YYNGEE. CDR3 DNA sequence: TGTGCCAGCAGAAACCGGGACAGCTATGGCTACACCTTC. It specifies CASRNRDSYGYTF. Together with reference TRBV9 and TRBJ1-2, the CDR3 gives the full variable domain: DSGVTQTPKHLITATGQRVTLRCSPRSGDLSVYWYQQSLDQGLQFLIQYYNGEERAKGNILERFSAQQFPDLHSELNLSSLELGDSALYFCASRNRDSYGYTFGSGTRLTVV.

This clone has more than one count but fewer than ten. DNA of the CDR3: TGTGCCAGCAGCGTAGACCCGGGTGGAGGCTACACCTTC. This codes for CASSVDPGGGYTF. V is TRBV9 and J is TRBJ1-2; no clear D. Germline V CDR1 and CDR2: SGDLS, YYNGEE. The CDR3 totals 13 residues. The V end was cut by 0 bases, the J end by 8 bases, with 11 bases between.

This clone was seen only once. This chain links TRBV30 with TRBJ1-6; D is ambiguous. Germline assignment: CDR1 GTSNPN and CDR2 SVGIG (reference sequence). The CDR3 is made up of 15 amino acids. For the CDR3, the DNA is TGTGCTTCCCCCGCAATTTCAGGCGGGAATTCACCCCTCCACTTT. It codes for CASPAISGGNSPLHF.

This clone was recorded only once. The chain has TRBV3-1 (or the pseudogene TRBV3-2) and TRBJ1-3; a possible D gene is TRBD1 (5 bases). CDR1 and CDR2 (germline): LGHDT, YNNKEL (reference sequence). This CDR3 region has 14 residues. Trimming shortened V by 7 bases and J by 7 bases, and 17 bases separated the two germline ends. CDR3 amino acids: CASNKRLRANTIYF. The CDR3, as DNA: TGTGCCAGCAACAAAAGGCTCAGGGCGAACACCATATATTTT.

A single count supports this clone. The chain is built from TRBV11-2 and TRBJ1-4, with D unclear. V shed 5 bases and J shed 8 bases, with 9 bases lying between them. Germline values: CDR1 SGHAT, CDR2 FQNNGV. The CDR3 runs 12 residues. The CDR3 DNA reads as TGTGCCAGCAGCCGCTCGGGGGAAAAACTGTTTTTT. Protein product: CASSRSGEKLFF.

In nucleotides, the CDR3 is TGCGCCAGCAGCCTCACCGGACTAGCGGTCAATGAGCAGTTCTTC. Protein: CASSLTGLAVNEQFF. The rearrangement joins TRBV5-1 to TRBJ2-1, with TRBD2 matching 10 bases. Germline CDR1 and CDR2: SGHRS and YFSETQ. This CDR3 has 15 amino acids. V was pared by 4 bases and J by 6 bases, with 7 bases of the junction left unmatched.

The V call is TRBV28, the J call TRBJ1-2; possible D gene TRBD1, 5 bases. Trimming shortened V by 4 bases and J by 5 bases, and 17 bases separated the two germline ends. The germline V gene encodes CDR1 MDHEN and CDR2 SYDVKM. There are 15 residues in the CDR3. Written as DNA, the CDR3 is TGTGCCAGCAGTTCCCACACCTTTAGGGGATATGGCTACACCTTC. Protein sequence: CASSSHTFRGYGYTF.

V usage is TRBV19 and J usage is TRBJ1-5, with D unclear. The V end was cut by 3 bases, the J end by 0 bases, with 12 bases between. Germline lookup yields CDR1 LNHDA and CDR2 SQIVND (reference sequence). CDR3 length: 16 amino acids. CDR3 in amino acids: CASSIGVSRSNQPQHF. In nucleotides, the CDR3 is TGTGCCAGTAGTATCGGGGTATCCCGTAGCAATCAGCCCCAGCATTTT.

V is TRBV5-6 and J is TRBJ1-4, with 9 bases fitting TRBD1. CDR3 length: 14 amino acids. Per germline, CDR1 SGHDT and CDR2 YYEEEE. J gave up 7 bases and V 2 bases, and 3 bases lay outside the gene matches. The CDR3 bases are TGTGCCAGCAGCTTCACAGGGGGCGTTGAAAAACTGTTTTTT. This codes for CASSFTGGVEKLFF.

This chain connects TRBV30 to TRBJ2-5, with 9 bases that match TRBD2. The germline gives CDR1 GTSNPN, CDR2 SVGIG (reference sequence). The CDR3 has 13 residues. V trimming: 3 bases; J trimming: 5 bases; junction bases outside the gene matches: 4. The CDR3 sequence: CAWRWTSVETQYF. The DNA of the CDR3 is TGTGCCTGGAGATGGACTAGCGTGGAGACCCAGTACTTC.

V is TRBV6-5 and J is TRBJ1-2; 7 bases are shared with TRBD1. The CDR3 contains 13 residues. Germline CDR1 and CDR2: MNHEY and SVGAGI. The J segment lost 6 bases and the V segment lost 6 bases, leaving 7 bases of the junction unmatched. CDR3 protein: CASRRGGGDGYTF. The DNA for the CDR3 is TGTGCCAGCAGGAGAGGGGGCGGTGATGGCTACACCTTC.

This clone came up once. The gene calls are TRBV21-1 and TRBJ1-5; TRBD1 is the table's D call, not checked against the DNA. TRBV21-1 is tagged as a pseudogene. The CDR3 contains 15 residues. The CDR3 coding sequence is TGTGCCAGCAGCAAGAGTACAGGGAAGGATCAGCCCCAGCATTTT. Encoded protein: CASSKSTGKDQPQHF.

The genes are TRBV2 and TRBJ2-3; weak D call: TRBD2 (6 bases). The CDR3 spans 13 residues. Germline lookup yields CDR1 SNHLY and CDR2 FYNNEI. The V and J ends lost 7 bases and 2 bases respectively, with 10 bases between them. CDR3 loop: CASKASATDTQYF. The DNA of the CDR3 is TGTGCCAGCAAGGCTAGCGCCACAGATACGCAGTATTTT.

This chain joins TRBV6-5 and TRBJ1-6; D unclear. This CDR3 is built from 13 residues. CDR1 is MNHEY, CDR2 SVGAGI, per germline. V was shortened by 4 bases and J by 7 bases, with 8 bases between the two germline ends. This CDR3 is CASSSDSNSPLHF. DNA of the CDR3: TGTGCCAGCAGTTCGGACTCCAATTCACCCCTCCACTTT.

The V gene is TRBV9, the J gene TRBJ2-7, with 7 bases identical to TRBD2. With 0 bases clipped from V and 2 bases from J, the junction kept 5 bases outside the gene matches. Germline V CDR1 and CDR2: SGDLS, YYNGEE. The CDR3 length is 15 residues. This CDR3 is CASSVGEGSTYEQYF. The DNA for the CDR3 is TGTGCCAGCAGCGTAGGGGAGGGGAGCACCTACGAGCAGTACTTC.

The genes are TRBV20-1 and TRBJ2-2; D is undetermined. V lost 3 bases and J 5 bases, leaving 4 bases between the germline ends. The CDR3 sequence is 11 residues long. CDR1 is DFQATT, CDR2 SNEGSKA, per germline (reference sequence). CDR3 sequence (DNA): TGCAGTGCTAGGGAGACCGGGGAGCTGTTTTTT. It specifies CSARETGELFF.

This clone has just a few counts. The rearrangement joins TRBV28 to TRBJ1-5, with no clear D. Between the trimmed V and J ends, which lost 6 bases and 3 bases, there was a span of 6 bases. The CDR3 spans 12 residues. Germline-derived CDR1 and CDR2 are MDHEN and SYDVKM. In nucleotides, the CDR3 is TGTGCCAGCAGGCTACTCAATCAGCCCCAGCATTTT. Translated, it gives CASRLLNQPQHF. The variable domain in full, with the rest retrieved from reference TRBV28 and TRBJ1-5, is DVKVTQSSRYLVKRTGEKVFLECVQDMDHENMFWYRQDPGLGLRLIYFSYDVKMKEKGDIPEGYSVSREKKERFSLILESASTNQTSMYLCASRLLNQPQHFGDGTRLSIL.

The genes are TRBV6-5 and TRBJ1-1, with D perhaps TRBD1 (6 bases). CDR1 is MNHEY, CDR2 SVGAGI, per germline. The CDR3 is 16 amino acids. Trimming pared 4 bases from V and 5 bases from J, leaving 20 bases between. This chain's CDR3 is CASSWMGDTRMTEAFF. The CDR3 DNA follows: TGTGCCAGCAGTTGGATGGGGGACACCCGTATGACTGAAGCTTTCTTT.